The 17 T cell receptor beta chains presented below share a single source sample, sequenced in a study of cytomegalovirus exposure and HLA in healthy donors. The PCR contained 60 Vbeta and 13 Jbeta primers. Repertoires were generated with immunoSEQ multiplex PCR, while TCRdb's copy carries only in-frame clones and drops some. The sample lists around 92,000 clones, around 79% seen once, with 12% to 15% in the top ten. What was sequenced was PBMCs. The origin of the receptors is a woman between 65 and 79 years old in good health and CMV-seropositive.

The V gene is TRBV6-6, the J gene TRBJ2-7, with D perhaps TRBD1 (6 bases). The germline V gene encodes CDR1 MNHNY and CDR2 SVGAGI (reference sequence). Trimming left V 6 bases short and J 2 bases short, with 14 bases between. This CDR3 has 14 residues. The CDR3 region is CASSQLDRPYEQYF. In nucleotides, the CDR3 is TGTGCCAGCAGCCAACTAGACAGGCCCTACGAGCAGTACTTC.

This clone was counted only a few times. The J gene is TRBJ1-1, the V gene TRBV27; no clear D. CDR3 length equals 14 residues. CDR1 and CDR2 (germline): MNHEY, SMNVEV (reference sequence). Trimming shortened V by 5 bases and J by 1 base, and 11 bases separated the two germline ends. CDR3 sequence (DNA): TGTGCCAGCAGTGCCGCGGCCGCGAACACTGAAGCTTTCTTT. Amino acids: CASSAAAANTEAFF.

The chain recombines TRBV28 with TRBJ1-6, with 9 bases aligning to TRBD1. This CDR3 has 15 amino acids. CDR1 is MDHEN and CDR2 is SYDVKM in the germline V gene. Unmatched junction bases numbered 5, after V lost 3 bases and J lost 8 bases. As DNA, the CDR3 is TGTGCCAGCAGTTTCCGGGACAGGGTTTATTCACCCCTCCACTTT. It codes for CASSFRDRVYSPLHF. Combining the CDR3 with reference TRBV28 and TRBJ1-6 gives the whole variable domain DVKVTQSSRYLVKRTGEKVFLECVQDMDHENMFWYRQDPGLGLRLIYFSYDVKMKEKGDIPEGYSVSREKKERFSLILESASTNQTSMYLCASSFRDRVYSPLHFGNGTRLTVT.

CDR3 in DNA: TGCGCCAGCATCCCGGACACGCACACCGGGGAGCTGTTTTTT. Protein product: CASIPDTHTGELFF. V and J are TRBV5-1 and TRBJ2-2, with D maybe TRBD1 (5 bases). The V gene's germline CDR1 is SGHRS and CDR2 YFSETQ. Trimming cost V 6 bases and J 3 bases, with 12 bases left between them. The CDR3 extends over 14 amino acids.

The V call is TRBV6-5, the J call TRBJ2-2; D unclear. The CDR3 loop spans 15 amino acids. Deletions cut 4 bases from V and 3 bases from J, with 12 bases between. Germline-derived CDR1 and CDR2 are MNHEY and SVGAGI. CDR3 sequence (DNA): TGTGCCAGCAGTTCCCACACACGGGACACCGGGGAGCTGTTTTTT. Amino acid sequence: CASSSHTRDTGELFF.

CDR3 DNA sequence: TGTGCCAGCAGCGCCCGGGACAGGGGAGGGGAGACCCAGTACTTC. It translates to CASSARDRGGETQYF. J is TRBJ2-5 and V is TRBV5-4; TRBD1 agrees at 10 bases. Germline V gene data show CDR1 as SGHNT and CDR2 as YYREEE (reference sequence). The CDR3 is made up of 15 amino acids. With V trimmed by 4 bases and J by 5 bases, 8 bases remained unmatched.

This chain uses TRBV5-1 with TRBJ2-3, with a tentative D call TRBD2 (5 bases). Germline CDR1 is SGHRS and CDR2 is YFSETQ. The CDR3 has 15 amino acids. The V end lost 5 bases, the J end lost 0 bases, and 13 bases lay between the germline ends. The CDR3 loop reads CASRNRDSSTDTQYF. The CDR3 nucleotides are TGCGCCAGCAGGAACCGGGATTCCAGCACAGATACGCAGTATTTT.

The V call is TRBV28, the J call TRBJ2-5; 9 bases are shared with TRBD2. The DNA end lines up better with TRBJ2-7; the J call may be wrong. There are 16 residues in the CDR3. Germline V gene sequence: CDR1 MDHEN, CDR2 SYDVKM. Written as DNA, the CDR3 is TGTGCCAGCAGTTTCCGTAGCGGGAGAAGGACCTACGAGCAGTACTTC. It specifies CASSFRSGRRTYEQYF.

The chain couples TRBV10-1 to TRBJ2-1; 9 bases align to TRBD2. V was pared by 0 bases and J by 5 bases, with 8 bases of the junction left unmatched. The germline V gene has CDR1 WNHNN and CDR2 SYGVQD (reference sequence). This CDR3 is built from 17 residues. The CDR3 bases are TGCGCCAGCAGTGAGTCGGTCGGACTAGCGAGTGACAATGAGCAGTTCTTC. Amino acid sequence: CASSESVGLASDNEQFF.

The genes are TRBV9 and TRBJ2-7, with 12 bases aligning to TRBD2. The CDR3 totals 14 residues. Germline assignment: CDR1 SGDLS and CDR2 YYNGEE. The junction had 5 bases not matched to a gene; V was cut back by 4 bases and J by 6 bases. CDR3 protein: CASSSRLAGAEQYF. The CDR3 DNA reads TGTGCCAGCAGCTCAAGACTAGCGGGAGCCGAGCAGTACTTC.

With regard to this clone: The germline gene is not matched at one end of the junction; a read error may be the cause. This rearrangement joins TRBV7-9 to TRBJ2-7; 8 bases agree with TRBD2. CDR3 size: 16 residues. CDR1 is SEHNR, CDR2 FQNEAQ, per germline (reference sequence). CDR3 sequence reads: CSSSFRESSGTYEQYF. The CDR3 DNA reads as TGTTCCAGCAGCTTTAGGGAGAGTAGCGGGACGTACGAGCAGTACTTC.

This clone has a single count. The CDR3 here is CASSFYGLGAVNYGYTF. The DNA of the CDR3 is TGTGCCAGCAGCTTCTACGGACTGGGGGCAGTTAACTATGGCTACACCTTC. This rearrangement joins TRBV5-8 to TRBJ1-2; D possibly corresponds to TRBD1 (6 bases). Germline V gene sequence: CDR1 SGHTS, CDR2 YDEGEE. The CDR3 runs to 17 residues. V shed 2 bases and J shed 1 base, with 18 bases lying between them.

The V gene is TRBV4-1, the J gene TRBJ2-2; 11 nucleotides match TRBD2. V shed 3 bases and J 0 bases; nucleotides not matched to a gene: 3. Germline V CDR1 and CDR2: MGHRA, YSYEKL. The length of the CDR3 is 17 residues. The CDR3 region has the DNA TGCGCCAGCAGCCAGGAACTAGCGGGGGCGAACACCGGGGAGCTGTTTTTT. Amino acids: CASSQELAGANTGELFF.

The chain carries TRBV7-3 and TRBJ1-1; D is unresolved. The V end lost 4 bases, the J end lost 2 bases, and 8 bases lay between the germline ends. The CDR3 has 13 residues. Germline V gene lookup returns CDR1 SGHTA and CDR2 FQGTGA. CDR3 residues: CASSSAVNTEAFF. In DNA, the CDR3 is TGTGCCAGCAGCTCCGCAGTAAACACTGAAGCTTTCTTT.

The chain employs TRBV6-5 and TRBJ2-2; TRBD1 agrees at 9 bases. CDR3 length equals 14 residues. V lost 5 bases to trimming and J lost 6 bases; unmatched junction nucleotides: 4. Germline V gene lookup returns CDR1 MNHEY and CDR2 SVGAGI. CDR3 coding DNA: TGTGCCAGCAGTGACAGGGGGTACGCCGGGGAGCTGTTTTTT. Translation gives CASSDRGYAGELFF.

The chain joins TRBV19 to TRBJ2-2; 10 positions agree with TRBD2. The CDR3 contains 15 residues. Germline lookup yields CDR1 LNHDA and CDR2 SQIVND (reference sequence). After removal of 9 bases from V and 0 bases from J, the junction contained 4 bases not matched to a gene. The CDR3: CASQLAGSNTGELFF. In DNA form, the CDR3 reads TGTGCCAGCCAACTAGCGGGGTCGAACACCGGGGAGCTGTTTTTT.

The CDR3, as DNA: TGTGCCAGCAGCCCTACACAGGGGGCTGTCTATGGCTACACCTTC. This encodes CASSPTQGAVYGYTF. The chain has TRBV9 and TRBJ1-2, with 9 nucleotides matching TRBD1. The V gene end was trimmed by 4 bases and the J gene end by 4 bases; junction bases not matched to a gene: 8. The CDR3 is 15 residues long. Germline V CDR1 and CDR2: SGDLS, YYNGEE.